This T cell receptor beta chain comes out of a study of cytomegalovirus exposure and HLA in healthy donors. Study-wide results and caveats: The dataset shows that most TCR sequences were rare, while some public TCRs occurred in many donors.

In the PCR, 60 Vbeta and 13 Jbeta primers were used. Assay used: immunoSEQ multiplex PCR; TCRdb lists only in-frame clones, some missing. In the table there are over 100,000 clones, around 70% of which are singletons. The CDR3 sequence is 12 residues long. Looked up from germline, CDR1 is MGHDK and CDR2 is SYGVNS. V was clipped by 1 base and J by 8 bases, with 8 bases between them. Of note for this clone: The target antigen is unknown.

The receptor was derived from a woman aged 70-85 years in good health and CMV-seropositive. The sample comprised PBMCs. This chain connects TRBV25-1 to TRBJ1-2; D is uncertain. The DNA for the CDR3 is TGTGCCAGCAGTGAATTAGGAGCGGGCTACACCTTC. It yields the protein CASSELGAGYTF.